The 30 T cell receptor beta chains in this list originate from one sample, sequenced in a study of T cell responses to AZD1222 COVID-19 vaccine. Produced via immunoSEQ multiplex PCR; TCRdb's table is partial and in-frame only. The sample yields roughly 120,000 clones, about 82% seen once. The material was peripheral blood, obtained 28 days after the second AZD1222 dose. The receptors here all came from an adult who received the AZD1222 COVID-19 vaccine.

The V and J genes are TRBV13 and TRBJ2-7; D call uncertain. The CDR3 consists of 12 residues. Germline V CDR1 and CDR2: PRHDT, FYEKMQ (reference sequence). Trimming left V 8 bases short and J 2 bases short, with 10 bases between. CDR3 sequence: CASAVNPYEQYF. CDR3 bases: TGTGCCAGCGCCGTGAACCCCTACGAGCAGTACTTC.

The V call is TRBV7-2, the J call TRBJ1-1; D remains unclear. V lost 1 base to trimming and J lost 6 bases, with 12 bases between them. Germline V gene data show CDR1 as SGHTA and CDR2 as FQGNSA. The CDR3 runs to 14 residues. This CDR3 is CASSLVMGIAEAFF. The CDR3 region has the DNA TGTGCCAGCAGCTTAGTCATGGGTATCGCTGAAGCTTTCTTT.

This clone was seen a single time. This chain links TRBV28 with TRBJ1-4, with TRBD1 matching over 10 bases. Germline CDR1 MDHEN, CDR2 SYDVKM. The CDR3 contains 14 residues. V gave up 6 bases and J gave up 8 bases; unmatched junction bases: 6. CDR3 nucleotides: TGTGCCAGCAGGGCGGGGACAGGGGTAGAAAAACTGTTTTTT. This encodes CASRAGTGVEKLFF.

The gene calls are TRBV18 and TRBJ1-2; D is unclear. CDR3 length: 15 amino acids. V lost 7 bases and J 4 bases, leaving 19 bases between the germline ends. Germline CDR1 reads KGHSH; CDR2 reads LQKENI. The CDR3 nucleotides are TGTGCCAGCTTTCTCGGAGAGGGTTTGGCCTATGGCTACACCTTC. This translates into CASFLGEGLAYGYTF.

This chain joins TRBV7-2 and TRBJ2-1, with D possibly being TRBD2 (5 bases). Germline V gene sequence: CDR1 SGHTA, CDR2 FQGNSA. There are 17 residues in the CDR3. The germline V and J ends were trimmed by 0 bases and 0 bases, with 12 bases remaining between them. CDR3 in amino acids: CASSLARGLSSYNEQFF. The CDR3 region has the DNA TGTGCCAGCAGCTTAGCCCGAGGGTTAAGCTCCTACAATGAGCAGTTCTTC.

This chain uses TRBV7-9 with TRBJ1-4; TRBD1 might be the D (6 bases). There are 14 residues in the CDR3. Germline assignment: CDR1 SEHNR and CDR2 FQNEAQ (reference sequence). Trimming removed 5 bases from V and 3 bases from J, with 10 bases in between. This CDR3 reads CASSPGESNEKLFF. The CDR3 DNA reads TGTGCCAGCAGCCCAGGGGAGTCTAATGAAAAACTGTTTTTT. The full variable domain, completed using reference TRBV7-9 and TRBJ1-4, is DTGVSQNPRHKITKRGQNVTFRCDPISEHNRLYWYRQTLGQGPEFLTYFQNEAQLEKSRLLSDRFSAERPKGSFSTLEIQRTEQGDSAMYLCASSPGESNEKLFFGSGTQLSVL.

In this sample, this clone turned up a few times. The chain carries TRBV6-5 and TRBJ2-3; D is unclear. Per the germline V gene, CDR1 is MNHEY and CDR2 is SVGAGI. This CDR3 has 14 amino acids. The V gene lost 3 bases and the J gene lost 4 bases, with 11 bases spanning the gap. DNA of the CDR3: TGTGCCAGCAGTTATGGGCCGGAATCAGATACGCAGTATTTT. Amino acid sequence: CASSYGPESDTQYF.

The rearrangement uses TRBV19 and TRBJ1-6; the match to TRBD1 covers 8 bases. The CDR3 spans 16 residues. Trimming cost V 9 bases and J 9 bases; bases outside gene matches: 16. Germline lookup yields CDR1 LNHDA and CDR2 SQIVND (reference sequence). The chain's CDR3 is CASKSPLRGRFSPLHF. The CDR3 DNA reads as TGTGCCAGCAAATCCCCCCTCAGGGGGCGTTTTTCACCCCTCCACTTT.

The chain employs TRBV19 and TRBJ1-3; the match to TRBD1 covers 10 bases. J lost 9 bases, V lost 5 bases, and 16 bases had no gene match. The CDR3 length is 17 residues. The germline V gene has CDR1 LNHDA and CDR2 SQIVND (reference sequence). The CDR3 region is CASSARRAGTGAGTIYF. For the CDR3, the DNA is TGTGCCAGTAGTGCCAGACGAGCCGGGACAGGGGCTGGCACCATATATTTT.

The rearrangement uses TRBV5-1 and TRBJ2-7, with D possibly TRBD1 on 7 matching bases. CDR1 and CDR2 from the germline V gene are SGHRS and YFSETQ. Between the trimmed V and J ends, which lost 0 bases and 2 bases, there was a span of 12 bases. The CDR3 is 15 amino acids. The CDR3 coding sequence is TGCGCCAGCAGCTTGGTGATCAGGGGGGCCTACGAGCAGTACTTC. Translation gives CASSLVIRGAYEQYF.

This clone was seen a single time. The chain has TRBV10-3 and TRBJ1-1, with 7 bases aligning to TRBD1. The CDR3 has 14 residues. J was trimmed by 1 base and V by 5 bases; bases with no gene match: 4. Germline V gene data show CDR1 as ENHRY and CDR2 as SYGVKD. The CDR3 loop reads CAISINRGNTEAFF. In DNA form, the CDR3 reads TGTGCCATCAGTATTAACAGGGGGAACACTGAAGCTTTCTTT.

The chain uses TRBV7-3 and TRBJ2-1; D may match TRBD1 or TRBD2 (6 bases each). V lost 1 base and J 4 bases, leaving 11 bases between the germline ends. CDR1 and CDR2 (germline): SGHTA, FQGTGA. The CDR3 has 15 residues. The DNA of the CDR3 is TGTGCCAGCAGCTTAATCGGGGGCGTATACAATGAGCAGTTCTTC. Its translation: CASSLIGGVYNEQFF.

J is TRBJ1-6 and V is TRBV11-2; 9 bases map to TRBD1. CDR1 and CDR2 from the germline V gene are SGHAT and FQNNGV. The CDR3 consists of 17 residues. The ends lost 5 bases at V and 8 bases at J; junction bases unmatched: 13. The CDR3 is CASSQGTGNFVYSPLHF. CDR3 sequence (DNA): TGTGCCAGCAGCCAAGGGACAGGGAATTTCGTCTATTCACCCCTCCACTTT.

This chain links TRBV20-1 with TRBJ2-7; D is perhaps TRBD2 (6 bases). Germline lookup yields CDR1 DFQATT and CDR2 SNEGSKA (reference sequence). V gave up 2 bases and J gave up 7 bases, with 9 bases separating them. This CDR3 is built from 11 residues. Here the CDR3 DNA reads TGCAGTGCTAGACAGCTAGCGGAGCAGTACTTC. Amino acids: CSARQLAEQYF.

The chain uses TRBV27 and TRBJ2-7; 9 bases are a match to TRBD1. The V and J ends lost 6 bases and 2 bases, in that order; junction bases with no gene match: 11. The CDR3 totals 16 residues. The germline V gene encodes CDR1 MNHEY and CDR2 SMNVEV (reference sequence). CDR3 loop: CASRLAGTGITYEQYF. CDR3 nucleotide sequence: TGTGCCAGCAGACTTGCCGGGACAGGGATTACCTACGAGCAGTACTTC.

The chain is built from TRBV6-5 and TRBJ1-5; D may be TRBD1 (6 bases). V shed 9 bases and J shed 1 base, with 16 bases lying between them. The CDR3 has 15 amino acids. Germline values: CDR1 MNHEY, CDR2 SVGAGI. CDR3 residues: CARPRGTLSNQPQHF. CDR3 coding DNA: TGTGCCAGACCGAGGGGGACACTCAGCAATCAGCCCCAGCATTTT.

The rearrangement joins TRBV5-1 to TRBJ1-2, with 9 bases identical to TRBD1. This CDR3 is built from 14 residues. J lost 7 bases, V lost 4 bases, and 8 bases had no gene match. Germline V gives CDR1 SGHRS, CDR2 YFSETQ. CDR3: CASSTGTGSSGYTF. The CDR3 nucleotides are TGCGCCAGCAGCACCGGGACAGGGTCCTCTGGCTACACCTTC.

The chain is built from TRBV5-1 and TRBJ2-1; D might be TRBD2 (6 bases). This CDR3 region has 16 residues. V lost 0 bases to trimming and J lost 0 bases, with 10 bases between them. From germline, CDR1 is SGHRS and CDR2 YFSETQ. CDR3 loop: CASSLGGITSYNEQFF. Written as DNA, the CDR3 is TGCGCCAGCAGCTTGGGCGGGATTACCTCCTACAATGAGCAGTTCTTC.

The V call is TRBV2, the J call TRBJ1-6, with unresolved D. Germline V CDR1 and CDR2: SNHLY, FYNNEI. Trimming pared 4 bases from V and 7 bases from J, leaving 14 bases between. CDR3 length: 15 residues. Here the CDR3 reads CASSVDRGGNSPLHF. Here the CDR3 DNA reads TGTGCCAGCAGTGTGGACCGGGGTGGAAATTCACCCCTCCACTTT. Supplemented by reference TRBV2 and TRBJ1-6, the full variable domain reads EPEVTQTPSHQVTQMGQEVILRCVPISNHLYFYWYRQILGQKVEFLVSFYNNEISEKSEIFDDQFSVERPDGSNFTLKIRSTKLEDSAMYFCASSVDRGGNSPLHFGNGTRLTVT.

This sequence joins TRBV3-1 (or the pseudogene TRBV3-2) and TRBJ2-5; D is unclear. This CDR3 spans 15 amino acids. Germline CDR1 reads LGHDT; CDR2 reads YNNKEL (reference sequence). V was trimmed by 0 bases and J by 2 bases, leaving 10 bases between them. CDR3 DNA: TGTGCCAGCAGCCAAGAAGTCGCCCCACAAGAGACCCAGTACTTC. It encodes CASSQEVAPQETQYF.

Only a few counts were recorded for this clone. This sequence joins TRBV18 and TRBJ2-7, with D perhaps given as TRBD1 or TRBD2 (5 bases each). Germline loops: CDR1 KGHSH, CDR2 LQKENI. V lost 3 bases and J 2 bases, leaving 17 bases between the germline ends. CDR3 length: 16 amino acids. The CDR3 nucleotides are TGTGCCAGCTCACCGGGGGAAAAGGGCGTAACCTACGAGCAGTACTTC. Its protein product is CASSPGEKGVTYEQYF. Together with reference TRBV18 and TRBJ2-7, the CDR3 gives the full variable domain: NAGVMQNPRHLVRRRGQEARLRCSPMKGHSHVYWYRQLPEEGLKFMVYLQKENIIDESGMPKERFSAEFPKEGPSILRIQQVVRGDSAAYFCASSPGEKGVTYEQYFGPGTRLTVT.

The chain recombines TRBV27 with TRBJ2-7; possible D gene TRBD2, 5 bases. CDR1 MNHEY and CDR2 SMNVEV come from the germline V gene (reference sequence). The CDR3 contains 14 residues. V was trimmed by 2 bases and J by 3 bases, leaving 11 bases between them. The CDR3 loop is CASSLASGYYEQYF. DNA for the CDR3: TGTGCCAGCAGTTTAGCAAGCGGATACTACGAGCAGTACTTC.

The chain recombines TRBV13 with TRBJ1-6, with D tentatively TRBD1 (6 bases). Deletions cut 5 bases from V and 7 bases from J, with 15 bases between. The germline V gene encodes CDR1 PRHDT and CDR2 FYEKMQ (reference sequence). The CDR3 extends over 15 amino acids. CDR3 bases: TGTGCCAGCAGCCAGGGCACGCAGGGGAATTCACCCCTCCACTTT. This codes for CASSQGTQGNSPLHF.

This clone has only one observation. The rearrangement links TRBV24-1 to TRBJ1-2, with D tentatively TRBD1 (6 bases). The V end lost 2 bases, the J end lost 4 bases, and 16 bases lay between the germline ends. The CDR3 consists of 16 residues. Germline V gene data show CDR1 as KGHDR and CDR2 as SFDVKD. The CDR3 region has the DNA TGTGCCACCAGTGATTCGTGGGGGCCGCGAAGCTATGGCTACACCTTC. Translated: CATSDSWGPRSYGYTF.

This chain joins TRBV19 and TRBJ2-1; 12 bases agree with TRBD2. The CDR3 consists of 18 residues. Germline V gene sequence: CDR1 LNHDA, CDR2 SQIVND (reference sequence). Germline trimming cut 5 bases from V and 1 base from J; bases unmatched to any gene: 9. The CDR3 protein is CASSYLAGGPGSYNEQFF. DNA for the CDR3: TGTGCCAGTAGTTATCTAGCGGGGGGGCCCGGGTCCTACAATGAGCAGTTCTTC.

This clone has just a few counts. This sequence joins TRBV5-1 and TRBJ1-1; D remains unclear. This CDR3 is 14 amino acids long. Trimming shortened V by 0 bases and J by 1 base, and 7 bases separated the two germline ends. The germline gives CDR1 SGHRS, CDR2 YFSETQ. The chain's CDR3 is CASSLGPANTEAFF. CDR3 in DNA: TGCGCCAGCAGCTTGGGACCCGCGAACACTGAAGCTTTCTTT.

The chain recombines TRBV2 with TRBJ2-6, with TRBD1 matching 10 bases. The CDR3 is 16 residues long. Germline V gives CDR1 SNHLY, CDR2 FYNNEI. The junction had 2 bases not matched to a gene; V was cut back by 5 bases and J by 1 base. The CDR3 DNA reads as TGTGCCAGCAGTTGGACAGGGGGTTCTGGGGCCAACGTCCTGACTTTC. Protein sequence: CASSWTGGSGANVLTF.

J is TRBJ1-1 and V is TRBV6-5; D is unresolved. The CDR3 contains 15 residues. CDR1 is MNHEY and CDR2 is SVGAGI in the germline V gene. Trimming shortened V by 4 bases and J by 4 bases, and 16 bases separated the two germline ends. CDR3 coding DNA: TGTGCCAGCAGTTCTCGGACGAGAGGGAGCACTGAAGCTTTCTTT. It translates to CASSSRTRGSTEAFF.

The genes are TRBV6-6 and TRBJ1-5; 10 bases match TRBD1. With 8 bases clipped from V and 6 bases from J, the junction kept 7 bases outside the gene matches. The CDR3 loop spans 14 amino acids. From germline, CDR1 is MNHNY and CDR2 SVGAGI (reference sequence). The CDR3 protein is CASGTGEISQPQHF. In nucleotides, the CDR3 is TGTGCCAGCGGGACAGGGGAAATTTCTCAGCCCCAGCATTTT.

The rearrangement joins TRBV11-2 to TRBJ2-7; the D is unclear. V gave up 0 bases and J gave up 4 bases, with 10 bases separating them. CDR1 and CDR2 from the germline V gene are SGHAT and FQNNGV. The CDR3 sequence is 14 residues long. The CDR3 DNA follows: TGTGCCAGCAGCTTAGATTTAGGGTGGTACGAGCAGTACTTC. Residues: CASSLDLGWYEQYF.